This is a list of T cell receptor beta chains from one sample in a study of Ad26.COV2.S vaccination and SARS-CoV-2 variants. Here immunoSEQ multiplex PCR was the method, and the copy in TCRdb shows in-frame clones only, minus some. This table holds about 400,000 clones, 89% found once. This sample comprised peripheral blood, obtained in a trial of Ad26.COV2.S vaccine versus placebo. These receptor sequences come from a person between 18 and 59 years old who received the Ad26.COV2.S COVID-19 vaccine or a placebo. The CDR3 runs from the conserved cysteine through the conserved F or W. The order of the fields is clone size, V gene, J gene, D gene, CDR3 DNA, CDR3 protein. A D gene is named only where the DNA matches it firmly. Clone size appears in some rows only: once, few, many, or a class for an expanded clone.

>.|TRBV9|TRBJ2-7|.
TGTGCCAGCAGCGTTAGTCCGCGAGGGGAGCAGTACTTC
CASSVSPRGEQYF
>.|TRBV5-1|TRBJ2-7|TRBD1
TGCGCCAGCAGCCGCAGACAGGGGGGCTACGAGCAGTACTTC
CASSRRQGGYEQYF
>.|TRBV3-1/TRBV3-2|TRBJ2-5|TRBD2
TGTGCCAGCAGCCAAGAGGGGACTGGGACTAGCCAAGAGACCCAGTACTTC
CASSQEGTGTSQETQYF
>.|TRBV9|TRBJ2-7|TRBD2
TGTGCCAGCAGCGTAGCGGCTAGCGGAACCTACGAGCAGTACTTC
CASSVAASGTYEQYF
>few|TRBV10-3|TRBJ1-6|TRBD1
TGTGCCATCAGTGTCCAGGGGGGGGGAAATTCACCCCTCCACTTT
CAISVQGGGNSPLHF
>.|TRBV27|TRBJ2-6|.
TGTGCCAGCACCCACCTAGGGTCAGGGGCCAACGTCCTGACTTTC
CASTHLGSGANVLTF
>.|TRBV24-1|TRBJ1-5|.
TGTGCCACCAGTGATTCCCGGGATTATAGCAATCAGCCCCAGCATTTT
CATSDSRDYSNQPQHF
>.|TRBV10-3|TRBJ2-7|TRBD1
TGTGCCATCGGAAGGGGACAGGGGGCCTACGAGCAGTACTTC
CAIGRGQGAYEQYF
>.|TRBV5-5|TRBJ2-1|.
TGTGCCAGCAGCAAGACTAGTTCCTACAATGAGCAGTTCTTC
CASSKTSSYNEQFF
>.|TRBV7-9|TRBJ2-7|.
TGTGCCAGCAGCCCCCCACAGGGATGGTACGAGCAGTACTTC
CASSPPQGWYEQYF
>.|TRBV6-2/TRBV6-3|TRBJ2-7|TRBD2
TGTGCCAGCAGTTATAGGAGACTAGCATCCTACGAGCAGTACTTC
CASSYRRLASYEQYF
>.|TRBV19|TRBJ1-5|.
TGTGCCAGTAGTATAGAACAGCCGGGTCAGCCCCAGCATTTT
CASSIEQPGQPQHF
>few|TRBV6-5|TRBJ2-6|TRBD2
TGTGCCAGCACGGGGGGAACCTCTGGGGCCAACGTCCTGACTTTC
CASTGGTSGANVLTF
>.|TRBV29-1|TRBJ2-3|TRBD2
TGCAGCGTTCCCCCGGTGGGTTGGACCAGCGGGAGGTCGGCAGATACGCAGTATTTT
CSVPPVGWTSGRSADTQYF
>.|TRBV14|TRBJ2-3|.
TGTGCCAGCAGTAAAAGGCGGCGGGATGCATCAGATACGCAGTATTTT
CASSKRRRDASDTQYF